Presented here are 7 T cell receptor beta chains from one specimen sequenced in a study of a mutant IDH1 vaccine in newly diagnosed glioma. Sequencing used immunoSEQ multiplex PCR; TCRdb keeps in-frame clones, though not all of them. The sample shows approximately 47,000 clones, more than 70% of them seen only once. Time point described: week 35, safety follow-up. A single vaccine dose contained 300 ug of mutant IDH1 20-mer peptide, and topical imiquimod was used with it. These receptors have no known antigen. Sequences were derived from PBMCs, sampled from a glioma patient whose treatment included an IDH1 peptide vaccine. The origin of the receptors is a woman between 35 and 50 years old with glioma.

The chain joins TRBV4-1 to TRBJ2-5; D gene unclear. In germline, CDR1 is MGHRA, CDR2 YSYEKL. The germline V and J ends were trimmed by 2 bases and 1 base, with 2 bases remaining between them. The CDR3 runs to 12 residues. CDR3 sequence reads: CASSQPQETQYF. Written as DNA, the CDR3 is TGCGCCAGCAGCCAACCCCAAGAGACCCAGTACTTC.

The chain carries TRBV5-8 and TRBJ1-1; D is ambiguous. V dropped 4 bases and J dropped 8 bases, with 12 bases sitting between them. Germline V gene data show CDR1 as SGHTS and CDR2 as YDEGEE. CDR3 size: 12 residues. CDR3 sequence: CASSPEVGEAFF. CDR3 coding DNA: TGTGCCAGCAGCCCCGAGGTAGGCGAAGCTTTCTTT.

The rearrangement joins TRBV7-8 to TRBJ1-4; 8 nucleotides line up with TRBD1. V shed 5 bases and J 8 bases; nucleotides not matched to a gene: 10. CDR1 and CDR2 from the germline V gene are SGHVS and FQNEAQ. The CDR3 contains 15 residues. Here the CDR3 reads CASSMHRGWGEKLFF. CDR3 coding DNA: TGTGCCAGCAGCATGCACAGGGGGTGGGGGGAAAAACTGTTTTTT.

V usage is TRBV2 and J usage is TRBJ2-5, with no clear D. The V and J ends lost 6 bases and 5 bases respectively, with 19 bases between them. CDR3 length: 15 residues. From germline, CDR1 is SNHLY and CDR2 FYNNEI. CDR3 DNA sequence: TGTGCCAGCAGCCCCTACTCCCGGTTAGGGGAGACCCAGTACTTC. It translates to CASSPYSRLGETQYF. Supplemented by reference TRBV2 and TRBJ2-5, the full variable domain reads EPEVTQTPSHQVTQMGQEVILRCVPISNHLYFYWYRQILGQKVEFLVSFYNNEISEKSEIFDDQFSVERPDGSNFTLKIRSTKLEDSAMYFCASSPYSRLGETQYFGPGTRLLVL.

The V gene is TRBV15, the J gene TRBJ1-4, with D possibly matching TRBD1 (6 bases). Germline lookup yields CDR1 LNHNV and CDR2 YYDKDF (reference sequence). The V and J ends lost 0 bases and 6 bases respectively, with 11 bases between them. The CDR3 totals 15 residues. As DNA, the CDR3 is TGTGCCACCAGCAGAGATCGGGGGCGCGATGAAAAACTGTTTTTT. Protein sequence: CATSRDRGRDEKLFF.

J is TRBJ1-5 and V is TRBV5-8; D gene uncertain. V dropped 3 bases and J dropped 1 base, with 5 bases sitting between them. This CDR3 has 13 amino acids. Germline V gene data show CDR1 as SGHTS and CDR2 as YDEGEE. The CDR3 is CASSYRSNQPQHF. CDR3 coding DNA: TGTGCCAGCAGCTACCGGAGCAATCAGCCCCAGCATTTT.

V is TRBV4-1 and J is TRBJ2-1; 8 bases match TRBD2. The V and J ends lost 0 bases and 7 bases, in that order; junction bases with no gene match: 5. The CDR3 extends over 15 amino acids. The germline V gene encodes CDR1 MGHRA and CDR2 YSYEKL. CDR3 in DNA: TGCGCCAGCAGCCAAGAAAGGGCTAGCGGGAATGAGCAGTTCTTC. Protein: CASSQERASGNEQFF.